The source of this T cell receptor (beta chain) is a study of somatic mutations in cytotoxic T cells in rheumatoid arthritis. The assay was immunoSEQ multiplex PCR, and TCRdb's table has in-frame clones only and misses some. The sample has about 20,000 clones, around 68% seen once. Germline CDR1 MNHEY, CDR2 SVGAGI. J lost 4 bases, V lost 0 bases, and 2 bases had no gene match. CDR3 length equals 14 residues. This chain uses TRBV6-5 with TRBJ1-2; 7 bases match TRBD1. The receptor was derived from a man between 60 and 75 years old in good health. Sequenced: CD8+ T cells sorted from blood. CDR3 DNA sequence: TGTGCCAGCAGTTACTCGGCAGGGGGCTATGGCTACACCTTC. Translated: CASSYSAGGYGYTF.